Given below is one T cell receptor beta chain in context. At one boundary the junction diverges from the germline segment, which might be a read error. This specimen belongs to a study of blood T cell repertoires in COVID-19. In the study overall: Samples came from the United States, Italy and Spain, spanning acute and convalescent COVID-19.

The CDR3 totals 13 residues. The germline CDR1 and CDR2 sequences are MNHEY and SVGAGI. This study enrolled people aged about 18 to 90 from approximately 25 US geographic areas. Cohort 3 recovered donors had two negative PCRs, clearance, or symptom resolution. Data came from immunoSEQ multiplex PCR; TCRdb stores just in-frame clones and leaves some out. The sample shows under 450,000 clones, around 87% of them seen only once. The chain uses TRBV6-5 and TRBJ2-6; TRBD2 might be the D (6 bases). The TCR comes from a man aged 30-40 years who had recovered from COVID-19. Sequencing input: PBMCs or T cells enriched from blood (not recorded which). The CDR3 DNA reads TGTGCCAGCAGTAAACCCGCGGGCGGGACTTGGGGTTTC. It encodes CASSKPAGGTWGF.